These 8 T cell receptor beta chains came from one sample sequenced in a study of vaccination effects on CD4 cells after COVID-19. Culture proceeded for nine to ten days, and CD4+ T cells were then isolated. Which antigens these TCRs recognize remains unknown. Here immunoSEQ multiplex PCR was the method, and the copy in TCRdb shows in-frame clones only, minus some. This sample has roughly 56,000 clones; about 83% occur once, and the top ten carry 3%. Here the sequenced sample was CD4+ T cells from PBMCs cultured without peptide, taken before COVID-19 vaccination. These receptors originate from a human donor who received a COVID-19 vaccine.

The chain employs TRBV3-1 (or the pseudogene TRBV3-2) and TRBJ2-3, with 8 positions matching TRBD1. In germline, CDR1 is LGHDT, CDR2 YNNKEL (reference sequence). V lost 2 bases to trimming and J lost 0 bases; unmatched junction nucleotides: 4. CDR3 length: 16 amino acids. The CDR3 sequence is CASSQQYRGSTDTQYF. The CDR3 DNA follows: TGTGCCAGCAGCCAACAGTACAGGGGGAGCACAGATACGCAGTATTTT.

This chain uses TRBV19 with TRBJ2-3; TRBD2 might be the D (5 bases). From germline, CDR1 is LNHDA and CDR2 SQIVND (reference sequence). The CDR3 spans 15 residues. Deletions cut 4 bases from V and 4 bases from J, with 15 bases between. The CDR3: CASSSRGVGADTQYF. The DNA of the CDR3 is TGTGCCAGTAGTAGTCGGGGAGTTGGAGCAGATACGCAGTATTTT.

The chain has TRBV18 and TRBJ2-5; no firm D call. V lost 4 bases, J lost 7 bases, and 13 bases lay in between. Germline V CDR1 and CDR2: KGHSH, LQKENI. The CDR3 is made up of 13 amino acids. The CDR3 sequence is CASSQGPDGTQYF. In DNA, the CDR3 is TGTGCCAGCTCACAAGGTCCTGACGGGACCCAGTACTTC.

V and J are TRBV7-6 and TRBJ1-4; the D gene is possibly TRBD1 (6 bases). CDR1 is SGHVS and CDR2 is FNYEAQ in the germline V gene. This CDR3 has 15 amino acids. Trimming took off 5 bases at V and 3 bases at J, with 13 bases between the two ends. The CDR3 DNA is TGTGCCAGCAGCCCACAGGGTTCGGCTAATGAAAAACTGTTTTTT. Its translation is CASSPQGSANEKLFF.

The chain couples TRBV18 to TRBJ2-7; 7 positions match TRBD1. Germline V gene lookup returns CDR1 KGHSH and CDR2 LQKENI. V trimming: 5 bases; J trimming: 6 bases; junction bases outside the gene matches: 4. The CDR3 spans 12 residues. Here the CDR3 reads CASSRQGGEQYV. The DNA of the CDR3 is TGTGCCAGCTCAAGACAGGGCGGCGAGCAGTACGTC.

This chain joins TRBV24-1 and TRBJ2-3; a possible D gene is TRBD1 (5 bases). V was cut by 3 bases and J by 1 base, with 13 bases left in between. The CDR3 consists of 16 residues. Per the germline V gene, CDR1 is KGHDR and CDR2 is SFDVKD. The CDR3: CATSDGTRARTDTQYF. CDR3 bases: TGTGCCACCAGTGATGGCACCAGGGCCCGCACAGATACGCAGTATTTT.

The V call is TRBV28, the J call TRBJ1-1, with no clear D. Looked up from germline, CDR1 is MDHEN and CDR2 is SYDVKM. This CDR3 spans 12 amino acids. Deletions cut 5 bases from V and 11 bases from J, with 15 bases between. Here the CDR3 DNA reads TGTGCCAGCAGTGGCGGGTCCCGGTCCGCTTTCTTT. This sequence encodes CASSGGSRSAFF.

The chain joins TRBV18 to TRBJ2-7, with 7 bases lining up with TRBD1. This CDR3 has 15 amino acids. Germline V gives CDR1 KGHSH, CDR2 LQKENI. V trimming: 3 bases; J trimming: 5 bases; junction bases outside the gene matches: 10. CDR3 in amino acids: CASSPRQGKLDEQYV. CDR3 in DNA: TGTGCCAGCTCACCGAGACAGGGTAAGCTGGACGAGCAGTACGTC.